Listed below are T cell receptor beta chains from one sample, sequenced in a study of cytomegalovirus exposure and HLA in healthy donors. Sequencing was performed with immunoSEQ multiplex PCR; in TCRdb, only in-frame clones are kept and a portion is missing. The table shows roughly 140,000 clones, with 80% occurring only once. Material for sequencing was PBMCs. The receptors were sampled from a man younger than 45 in good health and CMV-seronegative. The CDR3 runs from the conserved cysteine through the conserved F or W. A D gene is named only where the DNA matches it firmly. A row's size may be missing; if present it is once, few, many or a size class.

d_gene,abundance,v_gene,j_gene,CDR3nt,CDR3aa
-,-,TRBV4-1,TRBJ1-2,TGCGCCAGCAGCCAAGACGCAGGGGCATTGGAATATGGCTACACCTTC,CASSQDAGALEYGYTF
TRBD1,-,TRBV5-6,TRBJ1-5,TGTGCCAGCAGCTCCATCACAGGGGTTGGAAATCAGCCCCAGCATTTT,CASSSITGVGNQPQHF
TRBD1,-,TRBV10-1,TRBJ2-7,TGCGCCAGCAGTCGGGACAGGGGAGGCGAGCAGTACTTC,CASSRDRGGEQYF
TRBD1,once,TRBV10-3,TRBJ1-5,TGTGCCATCAGTGCGGGAGTCAGGACAGGGGATCAGCCCCAGCATTTT,CAISAGVRTGDQPQHF
-,few,TRBV18,TRBJ1-1,TGTGCCAGCTCACCATCAATAGATAACACTGAAGCTTTCTTT,CASSPSIDNTEAFF
-,-,TRBV29-1,TRBJ2-7,TGCAGCGTAGAGGAGAGCTCCTACGAGCAGTACTTC,CSVEESSYEQYF
-,-,TRBV9,TRBJ2-7,TGTGCCAGCAGCTCCCTCTACGAGCAGTACTTC,CASSSLYEQYF
-,-,TRBV9,TRBJ2-1,TGTGCCAGCAGCGTAGCTACCGCGGGAGAGCAGTTCTTC,CASSVATAGEQFF
TRBD2,-,TRBV7-9,TRBJ2-7,TGTGCCAGCAGCTTAGTCGCTAGCGGGAGCGGAGAGCAGTACTTC,CASSLVASGSGEQYF
TRBD2,-,TRBV4-1,TRBJ2-6,TGCGCCAGCAGCCAAAGCGGGGTTGGGGCCAACGTCCTGACTTTC,CASSQSGVGANVLTF
TRBD2,few,TRBV9,TRBJ2-7,TGTGCCAGCAGCCCCCCGGGGGGGGCGAGGGGAGCTCGGGGCTACGAGCAGTACTTC,CASSPPGGARGARGYEQYF
TRBD1,-,TRBV30,TRBJ2-7,TGTGCCTGGACGACAGGGGGGACCTACGAGCAGTACTTC,CAWTTGGTYEQYF
-,-,TRBV5-4,TRBJ2-1,TGTGCCAGCAGCTTGGGAACAGAAGAGCAGTTCTTC,CASSLGTEEQFF
TRBD1,-,TRBV27,TRBJ1-6,TGTGCCAGCAGTTCCCTGACAGGGTATAATTCACCCCTCCACTTT,CASSSLTGYNSPLHF
-,-,TRBV13,TRBJ2-7,TGTGCCAGCAGCTTTGTCTACGAGCAGTACTTC,CASSFVYEQYF
-,once,TRBV28,TRBJ2-3,TGTGCCAGTCAATACAGGGGCGGGGAGGATACGCAGTATTTT,CASQYRGGEDTQYF
-,-,TRBV6-1,TRBJ1-6,TGTGCCAGCAGTGACCCATCACGGGAGAGGGGTTCACCCCTCAACTTT,CASSDPSRERGSPLNF
TRBD1,-,TRBV6-5,TRBJ1-1,TGTGCCAGCAGTTACACAATGACAGGGTGGAACACTGAAGCTTTCTTT,CASSYTMTGWNTEAFF
TRBD2,-,TRBV7-3,TRBJ2-1,TGTGCCAGCAGCTTATCGCTAGCGGAAAACAATGAGCAGTTCTTC,CASSLSLAENNEQFF
-,-,TRBV30,TRBJ2-2,TGTGCCTGGAGAGTTACAGGGACGGGGGAGCTGTTTTTT,CAWRVTGTGELFF
TRBD1,-,TRBV30,TRBJ1-5,TGTGCCTGGAGTCGAGGACAGGGAGGCAATCAGCCCCAGCATTTT,CAWSRGQGGNQPQHF
-,-,TRBV5-4,TRBJ2-6,TGTGCCAGCAGCACCGGACAGCGCTCTGGGGCCAACGTCCTGACTTTC,CASSTGQRSGANVLTF
TRBD1,-,TRBV19,TRBJ2-1,TGTGCCAGTACCATGGACAGGGGGCGACATGAGCAGTTCTTC,CASTMDRGRHEQFF
TRBD2,few,TRBV5-3,TRBJ2-7,TGTGCCAGAAGCTTGGTCGGGGGGTACGAGCAGTACTTC,CARSLVGGYEQYF
-,-,TRBV5-6,TRBJ1-2,TGTGCCAGCAACACGATTGTGGACAATGAGGATGGCTACACCTTC,CASNTIVDNEDGYTF
-,-,TRBV6-5,TRBJ2-2,TGTGCCAGCAGTTACTCGGGCCTGTCGAACACCGGGGAGCTGTTTTTT,CASSYSGLSNTGELFF
-,once,TRBV5-4,TRBJ2-7,TGTGCCAGCAGCTTGGGGGACAAGTCCTACGAGCAGTACTTC,CASSLGDKSYEQYF
-,-,TRBV27,TRBJ2-7,TGTGCCAGCAGTACACAGGGATACGGCCGCTACGAGCAGTACTTC,CASSTQGYGRYEQYF
-,-,TRBV28,TRBJ1-5,TGTGCCAGCAGCGGGGGGAATCAGCCCCAGCATTTT,CASSGGNQPQHF
-,-,TRBV5-1,TRBJ1-1,TGCGCCAGCAGTTTGGGGACAATTTACACTGAAGCTTTCTTT,CASSLGTIYTEAFF
TRBD1,few,TRBV9,TRBJ2-5,TGTGCCAGCAGCGTAGGGACAGGGGTAGGAGAGACCCAGTACTTC,CASSVGTGVGETQYF
TRBD1,-,TRBV29-1,TRBJ1-4,TGCAGCGTTGAACTCGACAGGGCGTATGAAAAACTGTTTTTT,CSVELDRAYEKLFF
-,-,TRBV18,TRBJ2-7,TGTGCCAGCTCACCAGGTCGCAGTTCCAGCTCCTACGAGCAGTACTTC,CASSPGRSSSSYEQYF
TRBD1,once,TRBV11-2,TRBJ1-1,TGTGCCAGCAGCCCCTCGGGCCAGGGGGCGAAGACTGAAGCTTTCTTT,CASSPSGQGAKTEAFF
TRBD1,-,TRBV27,TRBJ1-2,TGTGCCAGCAGCCGACAGGGGAACTATGGCTACACCTTC,CASSRQGNYGYTF
-,-,TRBV28,TRBJ2-7,TGTGCCAGCAGTTTATTCCCGAGCTCCTACGAGCAGTACTTC,CASSLFPSSYEQYF
-,-,TRBV5-5,TRBJ1-5,TGTGCCAGCAGCTTGGGACATAGCAATCAGCCCCAGCATTTT,CASSLGHSNQPQHF
-,-,TRBV28,TRBJ1-1,TGTGCCAGCAGTTCCCCTACGACAGGGAACACTGAAGCTTTCTTT,CASSSPTTGNTEAFF
-,-,TRBV2,TRBJ2-7,TGTGCCAGCAGTGACGTGCCGACCCGGACAGATTTGGGCTACGAGCAGTACTTC,CASSDVPTRTDLGYEQYF
TRBD1,-,TRBV6-4,TRBJ1-2,TGTGCCAGCAGTTCCGGGACAGATAGTCGTGGCTACACCTTC,CASSSGTDSRGYTF
-,-,TRBV15,TRBJ2-7,TGTGCCACCAGCACTTACATTCTAGAGAGGTCCTACGAGCAGTACTTC,CATSTYILERSYEQYF
TRBD1,-,TRBV6-6,TRBJ2-7,TGTGCCAGCAGTTACTCGGCGGGACAGGGGGGATACGAGCAGTACTTC,CASSYSAGQGGYEQYF
TRBD2,-,TRBV7-9,TRBJ2-5,TGTGCCAGCAGCCCCGGGGGGGTCTTAGGGAACCAGTACTTC,CASSPGGVLGNQYF
TRBD1,-,TRBV18,TRBJ2-7,TGTGCCAGCTCACTCGGGACAGGGGGCGGTTACGAGCAGTACTTC,CASSLGTGGGYEQYF
-,-,TRBV7-9,TRBJ1-2,TGTGCCAGCAGCCGGGAAGGGCGAGGCTACACCTTC,CASSREGRGYTF
-,few,TRBV6-5,TRBJ1-2,TGTGCCAGCAGGCGAAGTGCGGGGGCCGGTGGCTACACCTTC,CASRRSAGAGGYTF
TRBD2,-,TRBV28,TRBJ2-1,TGTGCCAGCAGCCTAAATTCGGGACTAGCGGACTACAATGAGCAGTTCTTC,CASSLNSGLADYNEQFF
-,once,TRBV11-2,TRBJ2-5,TGTGCCAGCAGCCCTCGGGGAGAGACCCAGTACTTC,CASSPRGETQYF
-,-,TRBV7-9,TRBJ2-5,TGTGCCAGCAGCTTACGGGACTCTCAAGAGACCCAGTACTTC,CASSLRDSQETQYF
-,few,TRBV27,TRBJ1-2,TGTGCCAGCAGTTCCATAAGGGTAGGGGATGGCTACACCTTC,CASSSIRVGDGYTF
-,-,TRBV14,TRBJ1-1,TGTGCCAGCAGCCAATGGCCTGGGGGCCTAAACACTGAAGCTTTCTTT,CASSQWPGGLNTEAFF
-,-,TRBV15,TRBJ1-4,TGTGCCACCAGCAGCGGGGGAGTCTCCGTTGCAACTAATGAAAAACTGTTTTTT,CATSSGGVSVATNEKLFF
TRBD1,-,TRBV5-4,TRBJ2-7,TGTGCCAGCAGCCCGTATCCGGGACAGGGGGGCGAGCAGTACTTC,CASSPYPGQGGEQYF
TRBD1,-,TRBV9,TRBJ1-3,TGTGCCAGTCGAAGCGGGACAGGTCATATCTCTGGAAACACCATATATTTT,CASRSGTGHISGNTIYF
TRBD1,-,TRBV28,TRBJ2-1,TGTGCCAGCAGCACCTTACCGGGACAGGGATATTTCAATGAGCAGTTCTTC,CASSTLPGQGYFNEQFF